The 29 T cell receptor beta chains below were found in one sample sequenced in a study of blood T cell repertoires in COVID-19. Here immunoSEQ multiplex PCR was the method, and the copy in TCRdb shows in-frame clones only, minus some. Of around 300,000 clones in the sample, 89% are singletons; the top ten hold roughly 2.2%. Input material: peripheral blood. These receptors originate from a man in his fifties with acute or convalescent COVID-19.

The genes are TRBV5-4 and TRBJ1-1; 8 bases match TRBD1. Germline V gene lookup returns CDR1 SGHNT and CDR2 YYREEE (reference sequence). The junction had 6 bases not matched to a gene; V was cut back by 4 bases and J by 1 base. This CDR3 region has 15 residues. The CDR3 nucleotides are TGTGCCAGCAGCCTCCGGACAGGGTGGAACACTGAAGCTTTCTTT. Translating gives CASSLRTGWNTEAFF.

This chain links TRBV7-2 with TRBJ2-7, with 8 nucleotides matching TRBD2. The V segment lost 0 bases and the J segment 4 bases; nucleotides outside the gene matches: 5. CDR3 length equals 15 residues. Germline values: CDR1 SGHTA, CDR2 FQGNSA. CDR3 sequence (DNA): TGTGCCAGCAGCTTAGCGGCGGGGGGACCATACGAGCAGTACTTC. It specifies CASSLAAGGPYEQYF.

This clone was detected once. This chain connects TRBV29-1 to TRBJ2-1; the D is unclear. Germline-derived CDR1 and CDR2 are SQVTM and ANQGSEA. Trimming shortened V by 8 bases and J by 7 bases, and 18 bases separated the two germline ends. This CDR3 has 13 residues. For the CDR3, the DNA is TGCAGCACCTCATCCCAGCCCGGGAATGAGCAGTTCTTC. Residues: CSTSSQPGNEQFF.

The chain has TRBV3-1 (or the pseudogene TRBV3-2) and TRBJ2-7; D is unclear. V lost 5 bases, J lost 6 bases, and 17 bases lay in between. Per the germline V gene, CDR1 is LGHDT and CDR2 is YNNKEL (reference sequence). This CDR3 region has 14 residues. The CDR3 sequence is CASSTARFLGEQYF. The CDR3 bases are TGTGCCAGCAGCACGGCACGGTTCCTAGGCGAGCAGTACTTC.

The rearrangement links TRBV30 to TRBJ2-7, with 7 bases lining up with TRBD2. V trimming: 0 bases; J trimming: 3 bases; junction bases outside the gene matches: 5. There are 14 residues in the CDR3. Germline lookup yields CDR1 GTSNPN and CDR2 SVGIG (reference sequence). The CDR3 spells CAWSVLGGYYEQYF. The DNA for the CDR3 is TGTGCCTGGAGTGTATTGGGGGGGTACTACGAGCAGTACTTC.

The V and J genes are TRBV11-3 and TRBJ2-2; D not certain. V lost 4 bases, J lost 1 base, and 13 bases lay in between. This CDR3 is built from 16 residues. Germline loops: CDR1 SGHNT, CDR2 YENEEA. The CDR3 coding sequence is TGTGCCAGCAGCTCCCATCCATTGTTGAACACCGGGGAGCTGTTTTTT. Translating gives CASSSHPLLNTGELFF.

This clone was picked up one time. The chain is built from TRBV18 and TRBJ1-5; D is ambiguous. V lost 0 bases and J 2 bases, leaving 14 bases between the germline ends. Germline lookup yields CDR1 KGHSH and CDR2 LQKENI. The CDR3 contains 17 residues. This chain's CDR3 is CASSPPGSLAGNQPQHF. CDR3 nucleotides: TGTGCCAGCTCACCACCGGGCAGCCTCGCTGGCAATCAGCCCCAGCATTTT.

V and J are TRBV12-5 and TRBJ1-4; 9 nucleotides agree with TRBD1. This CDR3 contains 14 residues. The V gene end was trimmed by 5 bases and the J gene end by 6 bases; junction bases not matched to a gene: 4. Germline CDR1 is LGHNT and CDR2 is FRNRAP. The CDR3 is CASGTGTGYEKLFF. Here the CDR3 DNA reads TGTGCTAGTGGTACCGGGACAGGGTATGAAAAACTGTTTTTT.

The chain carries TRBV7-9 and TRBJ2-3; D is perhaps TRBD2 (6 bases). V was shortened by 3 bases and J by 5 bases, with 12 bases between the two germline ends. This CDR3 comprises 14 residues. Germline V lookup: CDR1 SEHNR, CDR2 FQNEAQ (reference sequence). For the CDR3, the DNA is TGTGCCAGCAGCTTTTCGGGGGACCTAGATACGCAGTATTTT. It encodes CASSFSGDLDTQYF.

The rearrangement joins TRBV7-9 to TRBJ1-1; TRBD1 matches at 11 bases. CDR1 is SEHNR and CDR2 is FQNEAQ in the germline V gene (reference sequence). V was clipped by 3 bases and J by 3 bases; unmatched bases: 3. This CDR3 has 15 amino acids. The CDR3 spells CASSFGTGGDTEAFF. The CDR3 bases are TGTGCCAGCAGCTTCGGGACAGGGGGAGACACTGAAGCTTTCTTT.

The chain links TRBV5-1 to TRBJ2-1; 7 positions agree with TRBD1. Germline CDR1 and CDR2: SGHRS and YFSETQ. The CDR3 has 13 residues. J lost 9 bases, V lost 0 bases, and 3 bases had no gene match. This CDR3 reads CASSLGQGSEQFF. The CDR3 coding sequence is TGCGCCAGCAGCTTGGGACAGGGCTCTGAGCAGTTCTTC.

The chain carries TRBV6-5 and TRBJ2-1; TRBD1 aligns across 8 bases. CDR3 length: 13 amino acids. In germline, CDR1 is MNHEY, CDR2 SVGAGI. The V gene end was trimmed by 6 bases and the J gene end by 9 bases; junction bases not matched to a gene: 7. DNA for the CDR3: TGTGCCAGCAGACCACCGACAGGGGTTGAGCAGTTCTTC. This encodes CASRPPTGVEQFF.

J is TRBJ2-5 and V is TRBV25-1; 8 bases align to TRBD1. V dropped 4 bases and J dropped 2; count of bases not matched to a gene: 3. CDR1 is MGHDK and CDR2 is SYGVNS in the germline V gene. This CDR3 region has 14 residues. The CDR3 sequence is CASSATGGQETQYF. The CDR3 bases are TGTGCCAGCAGTGCCACAGGGGGTCAAGAGACCCAGTACTTC.

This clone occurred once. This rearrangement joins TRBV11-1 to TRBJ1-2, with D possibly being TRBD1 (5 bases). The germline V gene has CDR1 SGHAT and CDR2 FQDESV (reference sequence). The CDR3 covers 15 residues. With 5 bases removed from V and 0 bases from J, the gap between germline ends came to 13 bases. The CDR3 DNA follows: TGTGCCAGCAGCCCCGTGGAGGGACCTAACTATGGCTACACCTTC. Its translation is CASSPVEGPNYGYTF.

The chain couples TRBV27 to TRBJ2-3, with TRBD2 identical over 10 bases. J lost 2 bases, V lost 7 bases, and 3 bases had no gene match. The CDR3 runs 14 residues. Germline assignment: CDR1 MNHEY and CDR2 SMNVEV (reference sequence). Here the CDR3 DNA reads TGTGCCAGCACCGGACTAGCGGACACAGATACGCAGTATTTT. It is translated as CASTGLADTDTQYF.

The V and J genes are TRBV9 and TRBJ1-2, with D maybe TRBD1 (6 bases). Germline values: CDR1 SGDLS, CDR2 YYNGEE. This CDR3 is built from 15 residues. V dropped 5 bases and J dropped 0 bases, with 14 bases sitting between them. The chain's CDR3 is CASRERPGANYGYTF. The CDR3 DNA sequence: TGTGCCAGCAGGGAACGTCCAGGGGCTAACTATGGCTACACCTTC.

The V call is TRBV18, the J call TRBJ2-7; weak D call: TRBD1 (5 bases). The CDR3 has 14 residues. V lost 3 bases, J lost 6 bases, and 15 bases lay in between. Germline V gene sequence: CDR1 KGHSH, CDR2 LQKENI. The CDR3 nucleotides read TGTGCCAGCTCACCCCCAGGGCCGGCTTCCGAGCAGTACTTC. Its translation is CASSPPGPASEQYF.

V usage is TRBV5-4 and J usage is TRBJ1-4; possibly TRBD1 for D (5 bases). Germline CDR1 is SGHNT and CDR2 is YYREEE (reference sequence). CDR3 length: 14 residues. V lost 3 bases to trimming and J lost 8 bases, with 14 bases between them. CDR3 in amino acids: CASSSRGRGEKLFF. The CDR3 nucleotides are TGTGCCAGCAGCTCAAGGGGAAGGGGCGAAAAACTGTTTTTT.

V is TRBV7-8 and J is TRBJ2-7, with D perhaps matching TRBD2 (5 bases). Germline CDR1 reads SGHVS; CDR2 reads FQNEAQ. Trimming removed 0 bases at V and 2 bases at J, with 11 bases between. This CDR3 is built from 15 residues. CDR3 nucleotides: TGTGCCAGCAGCTTAGCGAGGGCCTTCCCCTACGAGCAGTACTTC. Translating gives CASSLARAFPYEQYF. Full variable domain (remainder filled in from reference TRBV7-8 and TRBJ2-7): GAGVSQSPRYKVAKRGQDVALRCDPISGHVSLFWYQQALGQGPEFLTYFQNEAQLDKSGLPSDRFFAERPEGSVSTLKIQRTQQEDSAVYLCASSLARAFPYEQYFGPGTRLTVT.

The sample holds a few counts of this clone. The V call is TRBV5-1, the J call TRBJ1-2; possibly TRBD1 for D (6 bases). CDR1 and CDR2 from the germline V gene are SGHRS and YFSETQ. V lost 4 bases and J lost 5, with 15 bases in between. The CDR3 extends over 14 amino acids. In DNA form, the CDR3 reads TGCGCCAGCAGCCCTCGGGGGGGCCGGTATGGCTACACCTTC. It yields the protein CASSPRGGRYGYTF.

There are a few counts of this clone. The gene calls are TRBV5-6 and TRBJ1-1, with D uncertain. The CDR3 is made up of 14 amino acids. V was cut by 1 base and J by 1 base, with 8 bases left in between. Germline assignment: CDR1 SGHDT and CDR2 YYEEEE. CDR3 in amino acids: CASSLFPGNTEAFF. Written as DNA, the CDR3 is TGTGCCAGCAGCTTGTTTCCCGGGAACACTGAAGCTTTCTTT. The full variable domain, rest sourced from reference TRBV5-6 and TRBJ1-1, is DAGVTQSPTHLIKTRGQQVTLRCSPKSGHDTVSWYQQALGQGPQFIFQYYEEEERQRGNFPDRFSGHQFPNYSSELNVNALLLGDSALYLCASSLFPGNTEAFFGQGTRLTVV.

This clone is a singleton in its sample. CDR3 amino acids: CAWSVEEWTEAFF. The CDR3 DNA reads as TGTGCCTGGAGTGTAGAAGAGTGGACTGAAGCTTTCTTT. V is TRBV30 and J is TRBJ1-1; D is ambiguous. Trimming pared 0 bases from V and 5 bases from J, leaving 10 bases between. The CDR3 loop spans 13 amino acids. Per the germline V gene, CDR1 is GTSNPN and CDR2 is SVGIG (reference sequence).

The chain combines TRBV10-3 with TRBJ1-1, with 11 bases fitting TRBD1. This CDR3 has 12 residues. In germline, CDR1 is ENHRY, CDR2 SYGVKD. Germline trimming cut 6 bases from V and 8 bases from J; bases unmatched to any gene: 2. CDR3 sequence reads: CAISRDRGEAFF. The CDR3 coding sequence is TGTGCCATCAGCCGGGACAGGGGGGAAGCTTTCTTT.

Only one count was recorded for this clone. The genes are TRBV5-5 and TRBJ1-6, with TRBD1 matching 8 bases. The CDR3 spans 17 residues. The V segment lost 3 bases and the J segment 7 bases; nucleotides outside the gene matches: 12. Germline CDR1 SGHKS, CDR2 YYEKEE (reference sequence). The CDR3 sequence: CASSSPMIQGANSPLHF. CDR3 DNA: TGTGCCAGCAGCTCCCCCATGATTCAGGGGGCGAATTCACCCCTCCACTTT.

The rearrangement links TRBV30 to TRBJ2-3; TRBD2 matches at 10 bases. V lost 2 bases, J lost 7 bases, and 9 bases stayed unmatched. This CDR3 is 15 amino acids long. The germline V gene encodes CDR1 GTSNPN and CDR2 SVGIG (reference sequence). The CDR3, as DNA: TGTGCCTGGAGTCCCCTGGCTAGCGGGGGAAATACGCAGTATTTT. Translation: CAWSPLASGGNTQYF.

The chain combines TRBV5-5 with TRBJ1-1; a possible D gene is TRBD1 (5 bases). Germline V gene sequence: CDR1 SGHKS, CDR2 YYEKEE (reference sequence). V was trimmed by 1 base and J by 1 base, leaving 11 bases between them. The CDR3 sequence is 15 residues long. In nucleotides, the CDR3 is TGTGCCAGCAGCTTGTCCAGGGCCTCGAACACTGAAGCTTTCTTT. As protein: CASSLSRASNTEAFF.

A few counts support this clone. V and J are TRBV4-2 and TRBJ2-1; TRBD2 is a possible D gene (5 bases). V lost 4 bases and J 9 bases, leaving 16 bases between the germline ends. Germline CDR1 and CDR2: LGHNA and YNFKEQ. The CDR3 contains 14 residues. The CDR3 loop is CASSPQTRGSEQFF. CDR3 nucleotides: TGTGCCAGCAGCCCCCAGACACGGGGAAGTGAGCAGTTCTTC.

In nucleotides, the CDR3 is TGTGCCAGCAGCCGACAAACAGCAACCGGGGAGCTGTTTTTT. Residues: CASSRQTATGELFF. The chain recombines TRBV3-1 (or the pseudogene TRBV3-2) with TRBJ2-2; no definite D call. Looked up from germline, CDR1 is LGHDT and CDR2 is YNNKEL (reference sequence). This CDR3 region has 14 residues. The germline V and J ends were trimmed by 4 bases and 5 bases, with 11 bases remaining between them.

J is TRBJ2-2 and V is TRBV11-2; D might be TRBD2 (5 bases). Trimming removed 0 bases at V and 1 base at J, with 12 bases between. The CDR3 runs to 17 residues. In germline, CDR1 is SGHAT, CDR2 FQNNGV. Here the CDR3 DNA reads TGTGCCAGCAGCTTAGATCCGAGACGGGGGAACACCGGGGAGCTGTTTTTT. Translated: CASSLDPRRGNTGELFF.